These T cell receptor beta chains were read from a single sample in a study of post-analysis software for immune sequencing data. Each CDR3 protein is one row after TCRdb ran MiXCR on the PCR reads. The sample has about 430,000 distinct CDR3 sequences, 30% to 45% seen once. The specimen was blood. All receptors come from a girl between 2 and 10 years old with multiple sclerosis. CDR3s include the opening cysteine and the closing phenylalanine or tryptophan. D genes are given only for firm matches. Clone sizes are given selectively: once, few, many, or a class where the clone is expanded.

clone size	D gene	V gene	J gene	CDR3 protein	CDR3 DNA
.	.	TRBV20-1	TRBJ2-1	CSASLGGGGYNEQFF	TGCAGTGCTTCATTGGGGGGGGGCGGCTACAATGAGCAGTTCTTC
once	TRBD1	TRBV7-9	TRBJ1-5	CAREKGAHQPQHF	TGTGCCAGGGAAAAGGGGGCCCATCAGCCCCAGCATTTT
.	TRBD2	TRBV3-1	TRBJ2-7	CASSQSQRGLEQYF	TGTGCCAGCAGCCAAAGCCAGCGGGGGCTCGAGCAGTACTTC
.	TRBD1	TRBV20-1	TRBJ1-2	CSAPEQGAGSYTF	TGCAGTGCTCCCGAACAGGGGGCCGGAAGCTACACCTTC
.	.	TRBV12-3/TRBV12-4	TRBJ2-4	CASSSLRLGAKNIQYF	TGTGCCAGCAGCTCCCTTCGGCTTGGAGCCAAAAACATTCAGTACTTC
few	TRBD1	TRBV7-2	TRBJ2-7	CASSLDGTGSPYEQYF	TGTGCCAGCAGCTTAGACGGGACAGGGAGCCCCTACGAGCAGTACTTC
once	.	TRBV4-3	TRBJ1-2	CASSQETEHTNYGYTF	TGCGCCAGCAGCCAAGAAACGGAACATACTAACTATGGCTACACCTTC
.	.	TRBV7-8	TRBJ2-5	CASSLTGHRSQETQYF	TGTGCCAGCAGCCTTACAGGGCACAGAAGTCAAGAGACCCAGTACTTC
.	.	TRBV20-1	TRBJ2-1	CSAPLSDRWDNEQFF	TGCAGTGCCCCCCTGAGCGACAGATGGGACAATGAGCAGTTCTTC
few	.	TRBV5-1	TRBJ2-7	CASSPPGVSEQYF	TGCGCCAGCAGCCCGCCCGGGGTCTCCGAGCAGTACTTC
.	TRBD2	TRBV4-1	TRBJ2-3	CASSQVSMRGGYTQYF	TGCGCCAGCAGCCAAGTCAGCATGCGGGGGGGTTATACGCAGTATTTT
.	.	TRBV2	TRBJ2-7	CASCPDSYEQYF	TGTGCCAGCTGCCCCGACAGCTACGAGCAGTACTTC
.	.	TRBV7-9	TRBJ1-2	CASSGQGTAAGYGYTF	TGTGCCAGCAGCGGGCAGGGAACCGCGGCGGGCTATGGCTACACCTTC
.	TRBD2	TRBV29-1	TRBJ2-1	CSVKGIAGDYNEQFF	TGCAGCGTTAAGGGAATAGCGGGAGATTACAATGAGCAGTTCTTC
.	.	TRBV7-9	TRBJ2-5	CASSLRRDRKVETQYF	TGTGCCAGCAGCTTAAGGAGGGATAGGAAGGTAGAGACCCAGTACTTC
.	TRBD1	TRBV12-3/TRBV12-4	TRBJ1-1	CASSPRGQMNTEAFF	TGTGCCAGCAGCCCACGGGGACAGATGAACACTGAAGCTTTCTTT
few	.	TRBV7-9	TRBJ1-1	CASSVRDINTEAFF	TGTGCCAGCAGCGTCCGTGACATCAACACTGAAGCTTTCTTT
.	TRBD2	TRBV4-2	TRBJ2-7	CASSQVVAGGLYEQYF	TGTGCCAGCAGCCAAGTTGTAGCGGGGGGGCTCTACGAGCAGTACTTC
few	.	TRBV6-5	TRBJ2-7	CASSYGGPEQYF	TGTGCCAGCAGTTACGGGGGACCCGAGCAGTACTTC
few	.	TRBV3-1	TRBJ1-2	CASSQGETGTAGYTF	TGTGCCAGCAGCCAAGGGGAGACAGGTACGGCTGGCTACACCTTC
few	TRBD1	TRBV7-9	TRBJ1-6	CAITTGALLSSYNSPLHF	TGTGCCATCACGACAGGGGCCCTTCTGAGCTCCTATAATTCACCCCTCCACTTT
.	TRBD1	TRBV6-5	TRBJ2-1	CASSYSGRGQGETQFF	TGTGCCAGCAGTTACTCTGGCAGGGGGCAAGGGGAGACCCAGTTCTTC
.	.	TRBV3-1	TRBJ2-1	CASSQETEGYNEQFF	TGTGCCAGCAGCCAAGAAACAGAAGGCTACAATGAGCAGTTCTTC
.	TRBD1	TRBV29-1	TRBJ1-2	CSVEDLDRDYGYTF	TGCAGCGTTGAAGATCTGGACAGGGACTATGGCTACACCTTC
few	.	TRBV29-1	TRBJ1-2	CSVPLPGGNYGYTF	TGCAGCGTACCACTCCCGGGGGGAAACTATGGCTACACCTTC
.	.	TRBV6-5	TRBJ2-7	CASSSSPSYERYF	TGTGCCAGCAGTTCGTCCCCCTCCTACGAGCGGTACTTC
few	.	TRBV20-1	TRBJ2-5	CSARRDSKETQYF	TGCAGTGCCAGACGGGACTCCAAAGAGACCCAGTACTTC
.	TRBD1	TRBV5-1	TRBJ1-2	CASSLLTGDTNYGYTF	TGCGCCAGCAGCTTGCTCACAGGGGATACCAACTATGGCTACACCTTC
.	.	TRBV6-1	TRBJ1-1	CASRRPSTENTEVFF	TGTGCCAGCAGGCGCCCTTCGACAGAGAACACTGAAGTTTTCTTT
.	.	TRBV9	TRBJ1-2	CASSVGGSFPCYGYTF	TGTGCCAGCAGCGTAGGGGGCAGTTTCCCCTGCTATGGCTACACCTTC
.	.	TRBV20-1	TRBJ2-1	CSAQQGSKQFF	TGCAGTGCGCAACAGGGTAGTAAGCAGTTCTTC
.	.	TRBV5-1	TRBJ2-1	CASTLGRASYNEQFF	TGCGCCAGCACCCTGGGCCGCGCGTCCTACAATGAGCAGTTCTTC
few	TRBD2	TRBV12-3/TRBV12-4	TRBJ2-5	CASSHTLAGGPSSETQYF	TGTGCCAGCAGTCATACCCTAGCGGGAGGGCCGAGCTCAGAGACCCAGTACTTC
few	TRBD2	TRBV7-6	TRBJ2-3	CASSPLGLAGLDTQYF	TGTGCCAGCAGCCCGCTGGGACTAGCGGGTCTAGATACGCAGTATTTT
.	.	TRBV10-3	TRBJ2-3	CAIRSHGTPGRSFTDTLYF	TGTGCCATCAGGAGCCACGGGACTCCGGGCCGTTCTTTCACAGATACGCTGTATTTT
once	TRBD1	TRBV7-3	TRBJ2-1	CASSPPSQGEQFF	TGTGCCAGCAGTCCTCCCTCACAGGGGGAGCAGTTCTTC
once	TRBD2	TRBV5-1	TRBJ2-3	CASSSVSGGLSTDTQYF	TGCGCCAGCAGCTCTGTAAGCGGGGGCCTAAGCACAGATACGCAGTATTTT
many	TRBD2	TRBV29-1	TRBJ2-7	CSVEGLAGDYEQYF	TGCAGCGTTGAAGGGCTAGCGGGAGATTACGAGCAGTACTTC
.	.	TRBV4-1	TRBJ1-5	CASSRTPTADNQPQHF	TGCGCCAGCAGCCGAACCCCGACAGCCGATAATCAGCCCCAGCATTTT
.	.	TRBV12-3/TRBV12-4	TRBJ2-3	CASSLLTLPDSRTDTQYF	TGTGCCAGCAGTCTCCTGACCCTCCCGGACTCGAGAACAGATACGCAGTATTTT
few	.	TRBV7-2	TRBJ1-4	CASSPGRINEKLFF	TGTGCCAGCAGTCCGGGACGGATTAATGAAAAACTGTTTTTT
.	.	TRBV14	TRBJ2-3	CASSQALTDTQYF	TGTGCCAGCAGCCAAGCCCTCACAGATACGCAGTATTTT
.	.	TRBV10-3	TRBJ2-3	CAISESGKDTQYF	TGTGCCATCAGTGAGTCGGGGAAAGATACGCAGTATTTT
.	.	TRBV11-1	TRBJ2-5	CASSRNMDSLTQYF	TGTGCCAGCAGCCGCAACATGGACAGCCTAACCCAGTACTTC
.	TRBD2	TRBV7-3	TRBJ2-1	CASSSVRTSRGPGPYNEQFF	TGTGCCAGCAGCTCTGTAAGGACTAGCAGGGGCCCGGGGCCATACAATGAGCAGTTCTTC
.	.	TRBV12-3/TRBV12-4	TRBJ1-4	CAGSLRRGGEKLFF	TGTGCCGGCAGTTTAAGGAGGGGCGGTGAAAAACTGTTTTTT
.	.	TRBV10-1	TRBJ2-2	CASSPYSPYGELFF	TGCGCCAGCAGTCCCTATTCACCTTACGGGGAGCTGTTTTTT